One sample yielded the 6 T cell receptor beta chains listed below, sequenced in a study of blood T cell repertoires in COVID-19. Profiling relied on immunoSEQ multiplex PCR, and the TCRdb table lists in-frame clones only, not all of them. The sample shows a few hundred thousand clones, around 84% of them seen only once. Input material: PBMCs or T cells enriched from blood (not recorded which). The source is a woman aged 50 to 65 who had been exposed to COVID-19.

This clone was seen only once. The chain employs TRBV18 and TRBJ1-4; D is ambiguous. This CDR3 is 12 amino acids long. V lost 6 bases and J 5 bases, leaving 7 bases between the germline ends. CDR1 and CDR2 (germline): KGHSH, LQKENI. CDR3 nucleotide sequence: TGTGCCAGCTCCATCCAAAATGAAAAACTGTTTTTT. This encodes CASSIQNEKLFF.

This chain joins TRBV5-6 and TRBJ1-2; 9 nucleotides align to TRBD1. Germline V lookup: CDR1 SGHDT, CDR2 YYEEEE. V shed 3 bases and J 3 bases; nucleotides not matched to a gene: 9. The CDR3 spans 16 residues. DNA of the CDR3: TGTGCCAGCAGCTCCGGGACAGGGACCACAGACTATGGCTACACCTTC. Translating gives CASSSGTGTTDYGYTF.

The chain joins TRBV10-3 to TRBJ2-7; 11 positions agree with TRBD1. Germline trimming cut 11 bases from V and 4 bases from J; bases unmatched to any gene: 7. The CDR3 loop spans 13 amino acids. Germline assignment: CDR1 ENHRY and CDR2 SYGVKD. The CDR3 reads CAVAGTGGYEQYF. The CDR3 DNA follows: TGTGCCGTAGCCGGGACAGGGGGTTACGAGCAGTACTTC.

This rearrangement joins TRBV6-5 to TRBJ1-2; a weak D match, TRBD1 (5 bases). CDR3 length: 14 amino acids. CDR1 MNHEY and CDR2 SVGAGI come from the germline V gene. The V end lost 0 bases, the J end lost 6 bases, and 11 bases lay between the germline ends. CDR3 nucleotide sequence: TGTGCCAGCAGTTACTCAGAGGGAGGGGATGGCTACACCTTC. Protein sequence: CASSYSEGGDGYTF.

This clone was detected a few times. This sequence joins TRBV14 and TRBJ2-6; 9 bases align to TRBD1. V dropped 5 bases and J dropped 2; count of bases not matched to a gene: 7. The CDR3 has 17 residues. Germline CDR1 reads SGHDN; CDR2 reads FVKESK. The CDR3 loop is CASSLTGTGTGANVLTF. The CDR3 DNA reads as TGTGCCAGCAGCTTGACCGGGACAGGGACTGGGGCCAACGTCCTGACTTTC.

The rearrangement uses TRBV24-1 and TRBJ2-7; possible D gene TRBD1, 5 bases. V shed 4 bases and J shed 5 bases, with 17 bases lying between them. CDR1 and CDR2 from the germline V gene are KGHDR and SFDVKD. This CDR3 has 15 amino acids. DNA of the CDR3: TGTGCCACCAGTGACTCAACAGGCGCGAAGGACGAGCAGTACTTC. Protein sequence: CATSDSTGAKDEQYF.